The 21 T cell receptor beta chains below all came from one sample that was sequenced in a study of identical twins. Via MiXCR, TCRdb re-called the 5' RACE reads, giving one row per CDR3 protein. The sample has roughly 1.6 million distinct CDR3 sequences, less than 35% seen once. Sample: cord blood. These receptors were taken from a newborn girl in good health.

This clonotype was recorded a few times. The chain carries TRBV20-1 and TRBJ2-1, with D perhaps TRBD2 (6 bases). V gave up 3 bases and J gave up 3 bases, with 18 bases separating them. The CDR3 spans 16 residues. The germline V gene encodes CDR1 DFQATT and CDR2 SNEGSKA (reference sequence). CDR3 nucleotides: TGCAGTGCTAGGTTGGGGGTTAGCGGCCTCTACAATGAGCAGTTCTTC. It yields the protein CSARLGVSGLYNEQFF.

The gene calls are TRBV5-1 and TRBJ2-1, with TRBD2 matching over 8 bases. The better agreement between TRBJ2-7 and the DNA end casts doubt on the J call. The CDR3 loop spans 20 amino acids. CDR1 and CDR2 from the germline V gene are SGHRS and YFSETQ. Here the CDR3 reads CASSFPRGGLAHSSYNEQYF. CDR3 in DNA: TGCGCCAGCAGTTTTCCCCGGGGGGGCCTAGCCCACAGCTCCTACAATGAGCAGTACTTC.

This clonotype was seen only a few times. The CDR3 DNA sequence: TGTGCCAGCAGTCCTGGGACTAGGCGGGGCAATGAGCAGTTCTTC. It specifies CASSPGTRRGNEQFF. The chain joins TRBV12-3 or TRBV12-4 to TRBJ2-1; 8 bases fit TRBD2. The junction had 9 bases not matched to a gene; V was cut back by 5 bases and J by 6 bases. The CDR3 has 15 amino acids.

In its sample, this clonotype was seen a few times. The chain carries TRBV2 and TRBJ1-6, with a tentative D call TRBD1 (5 bases). Trimming took off 0 bases at V and 0 bases at J, with 6 bases between the two ends. This CDR3 is built from 16 residues. CDR1 is SNHLY, CDR2 FYNNEI, per germline. CDR3 region: CASSEAQGSYNSPLHF. CDR3 DNA sequence: TGTGCCAGCAGTGAAGCGCAGGGCTCCTATAATTCACCCCTCCACTTT.

This clonotype was seen only a few times. This may arise from a read error, as a much more abundant clone is one base away. The chain combines TRBV10-3 with TRBJ2-3, with D maybe TRBD1 (6 bases). The CDR3 loop spans 12 amino acids. V lost 7 bases to trimming and J lost 1 base, with 6 bases between them. Germline CDR1 is ENHRY and CDR2 is SYGVKD. CDR3 in DNA: TGTGCCATCACAGGGGGCACAGATACGCAGTATTTT. Residues: CAITGGTDTQYF.

The chain carries TRBV9 and TRBJ2-7; 8 bases align to TRBD2. The ends lost 2 bases at V and 3 bases at J; junction bases unmatched: 7. The length of the CDR3 is 15 residues. Germline V gene lookup returns CDR1 SGDLS and CDR2 YYNGEE. CDR3 DNA sequence: TGTGCCAGCAGCGTTGGACTAGCTTCCCTCTACGAGCAGTACTTC. It is translated as CASSVGLASLYEQYF. Based on the CDR3 plus reference TRBV9 and TRBJ2-7, the full variable domain is DSGVTQTPKHLITATGQRVTLRCSPRSGDLSVYWYQQSLDQGLQFLIQYYNGEERAKGNILERFSAQQFPDLHSELNLSSLELGDSALYFCASSVGLASLYEQYFGPGTRLTVT.

In its sample, this clonotype was seen once. The chain combines TRBV7-2 with TRBJ2-7; 7 bases fit TRBD2. With V trimmed by 1 base and J by 0 bases, 15 bases remained unmatched. The germline V gene has CDR1 SGHTA and CDR2 FQGNSA. The CDR3 length is 19 residues. The CDR3 DNA is TGTGCCAGCAGCTTAGGGGCTGGCGGGAGCCCGCAGACCTCCTACGAGCAGTACTTC. Translation gives CASSLGAGGSPQTSYEQYF. The variable domain in full, with the rest retrieved from reference TRBV7-2 and TRBJ2-7, is GAGVSQSPSNKVTEKGKDVELRCDPISGHTALYWYRQSLGQGLEFLIYFQGNSAPDKSGLPSDRFSAERTGGSVSTLTIQRTQQEDSAVYLCASSLGAGGSPQTSYEQYFGPGTRLTVT.

This clonotype was counted between two and nine times. This sequence joins TRBV7-2 and TRBJ2-6, with no clear D. V lost 1 base, J lost 3 bases, and 7 bases lay in between. The CDR3 runs 15 residues. The V gene's germline CDR1 is SGHTA and CDR2 FQGNSA. DNA for the CDR3: TGTGCCAGCAGCTTAGATGTTTTTGGGGCCAACGTCCTGACTTTC. It yields the protein CASSLDVFGANVLTF.

This clonotype was seen many times. The chain combines TRBV4-2 with TRBJ2-7; D is unclear. The germline V gene has CDR1 LGHNA and CDR2 YNFKEQ. The CDR3 is 13 residues long. Trimming removed 1 base at V and 6 bases at J, with 10 bases between. The CDR3 protein is CASSQVENLEQYF. CDR3 bases: TGTGCCAGCAGCCAAGTCGAAAATCTCGAGCAGTACTTC.

The chain combines TRBV5-8 with TRBJ2-7; 10 bases align to TRBD2. The end of the DNA fits TRBJ2-5 better, so the J call may be wrong. This CDR3 region has 15 residues. Germline values: CDR1 SGHTS, CDR2 YDEGEE. Here the CDR3 reads CASSLQLAGPKTQYF. In nucleotides, the CDR3 is TGTGCCAGCAGCTTGCAACTAGCGGGACCAAAGACCCAGTACTTC.

The sample holds many counts of this clonotype. This rearrangement joins TRBV6-5 to TRBJ2-5; D not resolved. V lost 5 bases and J lost 4, with 14 bases in between. Germline assignment: CDR1 MNHEY and CDR2 SVGAGI. This CDR3 is 14 amino acids long. CDR3 coding DNA: TGTGCCAGCAGTGAGCCCAATATCCGAGAGACCCAGTACTTC. Its translation is CASSEPNIRETQYF.

J is TRBJ2-3 and V is TRBV28; unclear D gene. The germline CDR1 and CDR2 sequences are MDHEN and SYDVKM. This CDR3 has 14 amino acids. The V end lost 3 bases, the J end lost 6 bases, and 13 bases lay between the germline ends. The CDR3 loop reads CASSFRASGDTQYF. The DNA of the CDR3 is TGTGCCAGCAGTTTCCGGGCCTCCGGGGATACGCAGTATTTT.

A few counts support this clonotype. The chain recombines TRBV28 with TRBJ1-5; D perhaps matches TRBD1 (6 bases). Germline CDR1 MDHEN, CDR2 SYDVKM. This CDR3 contains 15 residues. Trimming removed 5 bases at V and 1 base at J, with 12 bases between. The CDR3 loop reads CASSGTGSSNQPQHF. CDR3 coding DNA: TGTGCCAGCAGTGGCACAGGGAGCAGCAATCAGCCCCAGCATTTT.

The V gene is TRBV20-1, the J gene TRBJ2-1; maybe TRBD2 (6 bases). Per germline, CDR1 DFQATT and CDR2 SNEGSKA (reference sequence). This CDR3 is 15 amino acids long. V lost 1 base and J lost 3, with 13 bases in between. CDR3: CSARGGSGVYNEQFF. CDR3 DNA: TGCAGTGCTAGAGGGGGTAGCGGCGTCTACAATGAGCAGTTCTTC.

J is TRBJ1-2 and V is TRBV4-1; TRBD1 aligns across 7 bases. The CDR3 runs to 14 residues. From germline, CDR1 is MGHRA and CDR2 YSYEKL. V trimming: 2 bases; J trimming: 6 bases; junction bases outside the gene matches: 6. DNA for the CDR3: TGCGCCAGCAGCCAAACGGGACAGCTTAATGGCTACACCTTC. Amino acids: CASSQTGQLNGYTF.

In its sample, this clonotype was seen a few times. The chain has TRBV10-3 and TRBJ2-1; 8 bases agree with TRBD1. Looked up from germline, CDR1 is ENHRY and CDR2 is SYGVKD. Trimming at V came to 4 bases and at J to 9 bases, leaving 8 bases not matched to a gene. The CDR3 loop spans 14 amino acids. Here the CDR3 DNA reads TGTGCCATCAGTGGGGACAGGCTAAGGGGTGAGCAGTTCTTC. Its protein product is CAISGDRLRGEQFF.

This clonotype was seen ten or more times. The V gene is TRBV5-1, the J gene TRBJ2-3; TRBD1 aligns across 8 bases. The germline CDR1 and CDR2 sequences are SGHRS and YFSETQ. With 4 bases clipped from V and 4 bases from J, the junction kept 11 bases outside the gene matches. The CDR3 consists of 16 residues. CDR3 nucleotide sequence: TGCGCCAGCAGCCATCGGACAGGGTGGATATCAGATACGCAGTATTTT. This translates into CASSHRTGWISDTQYF. Full variable domain (remainder filled in from reference TRBV5-1 and TRBJ2-3): KAGVTQTPRYLIKTRGQQVTLSCSPISGHRSVSWYQQTPGQGLQFLFEYFSETQRNKGNFPGRFSGRQFSNSRSEMNVSTLELGDSALYLCASSHRTGWISDTQYFGPGTRLTVL.

This clonotype was detected many times. The chain links TRBV3-1 to TRBJ2-3; possibly TRBD1 for D (5 bases). Trimming took off 4 bases at V and 2 bases at J, with 13 bases between the two ends. In germline, CDR1 is LGHDT, CDR2 YNNKEL (reference sequence). The CDR3 is 15 residues long. The CDR3 loop reads CASSLRDRLTDTQYF. DNA for the CDR3: TGTGCCAGCAGCCTCAGGGATCGCCTCACAGATACGCAGTATTTT.

In its sample, this clonotype was seen a few times. The J gene is TRBJ2-7, the V gene TRBV20-1, with D perhaps given as TRBD1 or TRBD2 (5 bases each). The V and J ends lost 3 bases and 1 base respectively, with 13 bases between them. The CDR3 spans 14 residues. The germline V gene has CDR1 DFQATT and CDR2 SNEGSKA (reference sequence). The CDR3 loop is CSARSGLGSYEQYF. CDR3 sequence (DNA): TGCAGTGCTAGGTCGGGGCTAGGTTCCTACGAGCAGTACTTC.

The CDR3, as DNA: TGTGCCAGCAGCTTATGGCACAGGGACTATGGCTACACCTTC. Protein: CASSLWHRDYGYTF. This rearrangement joins TRBV7-9 to TRBJ1-2; D perhaps matches TRBD1 (6 bases). V gave up 2 bases and J gave up 3 bases, with 10 bases separating them. Germline-derived CDR1 and CDR2 are SEHNR and FQNEAQ (reference sequence). The CDR3 extends over 14 amino acids.

This clonotype showed up many times. This chain connects TRBV6-6 to TRBJ2-1, with D hard to call. There are 12 residues in the CDR3. From germline, CDR1 is MNHNY and CDR2 SVGAGI (reference sequence). Trimming removed 0 bases at V and 7 bases at J, with 4 bases between. The CDR3 region has the DNA TGTGCCAGCAGTTACTCGACGAATGAGCAGTTCTTC. As protein: CASSYSTNEQFF.